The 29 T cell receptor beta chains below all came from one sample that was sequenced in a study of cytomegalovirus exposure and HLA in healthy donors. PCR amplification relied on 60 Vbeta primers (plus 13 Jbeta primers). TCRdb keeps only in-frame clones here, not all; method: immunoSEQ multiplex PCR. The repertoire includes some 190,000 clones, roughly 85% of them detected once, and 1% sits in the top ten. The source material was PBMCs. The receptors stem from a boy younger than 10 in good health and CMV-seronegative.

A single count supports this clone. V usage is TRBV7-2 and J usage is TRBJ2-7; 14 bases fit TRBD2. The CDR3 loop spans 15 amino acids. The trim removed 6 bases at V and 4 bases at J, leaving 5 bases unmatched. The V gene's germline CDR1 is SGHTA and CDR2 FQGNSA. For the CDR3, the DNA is TGTGCCAGCAGTGAGGGACTAGCGGGAGCTTACGAGCAGTACTTC. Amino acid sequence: CASSEGLAGAYEQYF.

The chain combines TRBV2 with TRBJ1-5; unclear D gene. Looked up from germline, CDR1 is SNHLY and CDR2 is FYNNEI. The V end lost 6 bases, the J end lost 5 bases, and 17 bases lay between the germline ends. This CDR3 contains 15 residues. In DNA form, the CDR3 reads TGTGCCAGCAGCGAGGGAGATTCGGCTTATCAGCCCCAGCATTTT. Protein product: CASSEGDSAYQPQHF.

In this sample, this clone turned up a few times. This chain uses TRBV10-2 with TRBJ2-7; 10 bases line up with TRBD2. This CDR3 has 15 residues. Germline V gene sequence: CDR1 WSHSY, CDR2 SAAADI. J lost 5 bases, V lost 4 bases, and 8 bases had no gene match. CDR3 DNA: TGCGCCAGCAGTGCCCAGAGCGGGAGGGCCGACGAGCAGTACTTC. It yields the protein CASSAQSGRADEQYF.

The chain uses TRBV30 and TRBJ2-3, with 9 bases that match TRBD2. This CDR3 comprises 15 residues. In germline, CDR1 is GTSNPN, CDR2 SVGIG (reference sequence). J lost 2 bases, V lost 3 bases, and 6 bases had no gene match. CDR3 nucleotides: TGTGCCTGGAGCGGGGGGACTAGCTCCACAGATACGCAGTATTTT. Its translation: CAWSGGTSSTDTQYF.

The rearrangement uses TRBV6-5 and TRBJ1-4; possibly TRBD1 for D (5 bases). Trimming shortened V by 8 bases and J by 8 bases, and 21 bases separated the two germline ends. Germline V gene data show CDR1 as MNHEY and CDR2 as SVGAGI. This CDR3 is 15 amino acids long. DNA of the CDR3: TGTGCCAGCCTAACGGGGGAAGGGAAATCAGAAAAACTGTTTTTT. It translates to CASLTGEGKSEKLFF.

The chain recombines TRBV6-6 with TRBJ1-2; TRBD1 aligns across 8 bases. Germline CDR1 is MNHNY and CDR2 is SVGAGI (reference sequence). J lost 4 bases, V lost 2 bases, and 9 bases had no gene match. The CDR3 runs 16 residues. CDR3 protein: CASSYPLQGDGYGYTF. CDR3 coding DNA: TGTGCCAGCAGTTACCCACTACAGGGGGACGGCTATGGCTACACCTTC.

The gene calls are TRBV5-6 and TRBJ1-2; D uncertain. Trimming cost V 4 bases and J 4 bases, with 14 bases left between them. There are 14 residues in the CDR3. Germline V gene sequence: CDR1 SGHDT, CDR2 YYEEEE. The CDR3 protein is CASSPRTASYGYTF. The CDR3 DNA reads TGTGCCAGCAGCCCCCGCACAGCCTCCTATGGCTACACCTTC.

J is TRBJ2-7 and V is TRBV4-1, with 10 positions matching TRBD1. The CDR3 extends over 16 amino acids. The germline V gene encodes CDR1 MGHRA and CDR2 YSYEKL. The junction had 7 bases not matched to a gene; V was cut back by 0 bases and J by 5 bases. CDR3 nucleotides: TGCGCCAGCAGCCAAGATAAGGGACAGGGGAGGGACGAGCAGTACGTC. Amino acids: CASSQDKGQGRDEQYV.

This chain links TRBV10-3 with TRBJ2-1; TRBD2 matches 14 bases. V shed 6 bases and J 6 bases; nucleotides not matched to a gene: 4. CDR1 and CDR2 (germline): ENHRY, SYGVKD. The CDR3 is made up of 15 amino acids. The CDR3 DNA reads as TGTGCCATCAGGGGACTAGCGGGAGTTGGCAATGAGCAGTTCTTC. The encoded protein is CAIRGLAGVGNEQFF.

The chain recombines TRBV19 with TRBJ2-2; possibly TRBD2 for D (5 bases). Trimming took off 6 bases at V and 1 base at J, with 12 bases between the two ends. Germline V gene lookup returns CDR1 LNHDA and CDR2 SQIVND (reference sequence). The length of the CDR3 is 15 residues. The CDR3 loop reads CASRKADLNTGELFF. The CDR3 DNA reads TGTGCCAGTAGGAAAGCGGATCTGAACACCGGGGAGCTGTTTTTT.

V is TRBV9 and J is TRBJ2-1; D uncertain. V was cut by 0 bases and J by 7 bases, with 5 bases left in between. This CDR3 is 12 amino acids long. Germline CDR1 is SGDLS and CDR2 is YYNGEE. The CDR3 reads CASSVGLNEQFF. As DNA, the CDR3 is TGTGCCAGCAGCGTAGGCCTAAATGAGCAGTTCTTC.

The CDR3 here is CASSLGGREQPQHF. Written as DNA, the CDR3 is TGTGCCAGCAGCTTAGGAGGGAGGGAGCAGCCCCAGCATTTT. This chain connects TRBV7-9 to TRBJ1-5; D remains unclear. CDR1 and CDR2 from the germline V gene are SEHNR and FQNEAQ (reference sequence). Between the trimmed V and J ends, which lost 1 base and 7 bases, there was a span of 11 bases. The CDR3 covers 14 residues.

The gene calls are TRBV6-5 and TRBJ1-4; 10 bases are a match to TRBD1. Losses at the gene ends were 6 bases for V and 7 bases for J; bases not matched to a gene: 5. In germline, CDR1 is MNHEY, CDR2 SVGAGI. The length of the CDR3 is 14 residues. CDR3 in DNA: TGTGCCAGCAGCGGGGGACAGGGGTTTGAAAAACTGTTTTTT. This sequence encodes CASSGGQGFEKLFF.

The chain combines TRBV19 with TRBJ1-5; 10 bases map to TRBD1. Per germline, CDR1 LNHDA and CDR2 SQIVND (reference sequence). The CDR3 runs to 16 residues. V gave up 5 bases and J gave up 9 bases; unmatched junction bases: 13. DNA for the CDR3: TGTGCCAGTAGTGACAGGGGGCCCCCAAAGTCATCGCCCCAGCATTTT. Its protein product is CASSDRGPPKSSPQHF.

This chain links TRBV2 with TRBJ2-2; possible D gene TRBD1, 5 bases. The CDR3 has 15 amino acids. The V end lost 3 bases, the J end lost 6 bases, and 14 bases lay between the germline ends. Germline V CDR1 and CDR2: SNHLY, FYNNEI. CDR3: CASSDRQGMAGELFF. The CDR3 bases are TGTGCCAGCAGTGACCGGCAGGGTATGGCCGGGGAGCTGTTTTTT.

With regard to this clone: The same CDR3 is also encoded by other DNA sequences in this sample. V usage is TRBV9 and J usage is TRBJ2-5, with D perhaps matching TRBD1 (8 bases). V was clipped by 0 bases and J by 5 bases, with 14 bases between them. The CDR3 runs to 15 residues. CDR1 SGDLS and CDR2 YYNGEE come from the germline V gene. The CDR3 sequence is CASSVVDRGGETQYF. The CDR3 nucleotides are TGTGCCAGCAGCGTAGTAGACAGGGGAGGGGAGACCCAGTACTTC.

The CDR3 loop is CSVREPNYGYTF. CDR3 in DNA: TGCAGCGTTCGGGAGCCAAACTATGGCTACACCTTC. The rearrangement joins TRBV29-1 to TRBJ1-2, with unresolved D. V shed 5 bases and J shed 2 bases, with 9 bases lying between them. The length of the CDR3 is 12 residues. The V gene's germline CDR1 is SQVTM and CDR2 ANQGSEA.

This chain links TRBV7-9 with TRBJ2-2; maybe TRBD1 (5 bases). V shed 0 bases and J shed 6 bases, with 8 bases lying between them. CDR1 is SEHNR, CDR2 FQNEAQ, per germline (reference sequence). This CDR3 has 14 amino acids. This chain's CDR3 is CASSLALGPGELFF. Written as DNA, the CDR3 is TGTGCCAGCAGCTTAGCGCTGGGGCCCGGGGAGCTGTTTTTT.

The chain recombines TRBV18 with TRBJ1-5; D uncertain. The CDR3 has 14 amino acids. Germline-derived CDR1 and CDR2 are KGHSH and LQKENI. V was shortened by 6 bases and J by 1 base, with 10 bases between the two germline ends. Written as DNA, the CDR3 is TGTGCCAGCTCCTCCTCGGGGAGCAATCAGCCCCAGCATTTT. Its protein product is CASSSSGSNQPQHF.

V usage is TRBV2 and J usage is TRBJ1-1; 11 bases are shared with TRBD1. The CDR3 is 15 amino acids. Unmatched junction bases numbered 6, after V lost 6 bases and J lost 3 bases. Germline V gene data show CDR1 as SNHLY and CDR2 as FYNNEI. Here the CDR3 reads CASRGTGGGDTEAFF. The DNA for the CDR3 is TGTGCCAGCAGGGGGACAGGGGGTGGAGACACTGAAGCTTTCTTT.

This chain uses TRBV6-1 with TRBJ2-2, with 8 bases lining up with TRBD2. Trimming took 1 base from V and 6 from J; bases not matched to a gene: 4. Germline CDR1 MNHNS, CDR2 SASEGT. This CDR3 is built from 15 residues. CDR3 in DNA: TGTGCCAGCAGTGAAGTCCCGGGGGGGCCCGGGGAGCTGTTTTTT. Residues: CASSEVPGGPGELFF.

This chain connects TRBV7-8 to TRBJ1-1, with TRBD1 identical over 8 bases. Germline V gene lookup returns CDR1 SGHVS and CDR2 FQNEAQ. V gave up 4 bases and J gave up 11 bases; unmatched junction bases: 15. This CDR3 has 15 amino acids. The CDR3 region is CASSWTGQVLITAFF. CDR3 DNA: TGTGCCAGCAGCTGGACGGGACAGGTGCTCATAACGGCTTTCTTT.

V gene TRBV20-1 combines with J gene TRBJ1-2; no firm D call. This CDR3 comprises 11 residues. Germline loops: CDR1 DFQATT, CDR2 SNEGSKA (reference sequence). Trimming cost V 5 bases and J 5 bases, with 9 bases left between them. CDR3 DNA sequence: TGCAGTGCTTCTTTCTATTATGGCTACACCTTC. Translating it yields CSASFYYGYTF.

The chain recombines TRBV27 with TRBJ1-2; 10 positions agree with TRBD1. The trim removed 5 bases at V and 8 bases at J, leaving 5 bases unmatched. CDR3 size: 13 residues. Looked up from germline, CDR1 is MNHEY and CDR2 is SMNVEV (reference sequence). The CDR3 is CASSIRQGAGYTF. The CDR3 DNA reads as TGTGCCAGCAGTATCCGACAGGGGGCAGGCTACACCTTC.

The CDR3 is CASSPDPTGNTEAFF. The CDR3 nucleotides read TGTGCCAGCAGTCCCGACCCCACAGGGAACACTGAAGCTTTCTTT. The genes are TRBV7-9 and TRBJ1-1; perhaps TRBD1 as D (5 bases). Per germline, CDR1 SEHNR and CDR2 FQNEAQ (reference sequence). This CDR3 spans 15 amino acids. The V gene lost 6 bases and the J gene lost 1 base, with 15 bases spanning the gap.

The CDR3 nucleotides read TGTGCCAGCAGCACAACAGACGGGAACACTGAAGCTTTCTTT. This gives the protein CASSTTDGNTEAFF. The J gene is TRBJ1-1, the V gene TRBV13; D is unresolved. The CDR3 totals 14 residues. CDR1 and CDR2 (germline): PRHDT, FYEKMQ (reference sequence). Between the trimmed V and J ends, which lost 5 bases and 1 base, there was a span of 11 bases.

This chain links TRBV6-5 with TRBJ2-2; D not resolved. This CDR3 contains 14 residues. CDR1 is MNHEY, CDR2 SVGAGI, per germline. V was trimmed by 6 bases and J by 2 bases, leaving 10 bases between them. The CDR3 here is CASSLGPNTGELFF. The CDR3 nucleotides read TGTGCCAGCAGCCTGGGCCCTAACACCGGGGAGCTGTTTTTT.

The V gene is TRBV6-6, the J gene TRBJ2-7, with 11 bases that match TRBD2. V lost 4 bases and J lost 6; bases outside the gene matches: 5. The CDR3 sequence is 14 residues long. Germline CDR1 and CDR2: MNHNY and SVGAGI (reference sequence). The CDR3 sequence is CASSSLAGGREQYF. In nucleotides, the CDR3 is TGTGCCAGCAGTTCCCTAGCGGGAGGACGCGAGCAGTACTTC.

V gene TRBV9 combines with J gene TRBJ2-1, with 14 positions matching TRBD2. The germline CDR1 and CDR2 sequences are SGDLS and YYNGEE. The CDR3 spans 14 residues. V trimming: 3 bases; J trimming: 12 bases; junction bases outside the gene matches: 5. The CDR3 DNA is TGTGCCAGCAGCGCCGGACTAGCGGGAGGTGTGCAGTTCTTC. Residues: CASSAGLAGGVQFF.